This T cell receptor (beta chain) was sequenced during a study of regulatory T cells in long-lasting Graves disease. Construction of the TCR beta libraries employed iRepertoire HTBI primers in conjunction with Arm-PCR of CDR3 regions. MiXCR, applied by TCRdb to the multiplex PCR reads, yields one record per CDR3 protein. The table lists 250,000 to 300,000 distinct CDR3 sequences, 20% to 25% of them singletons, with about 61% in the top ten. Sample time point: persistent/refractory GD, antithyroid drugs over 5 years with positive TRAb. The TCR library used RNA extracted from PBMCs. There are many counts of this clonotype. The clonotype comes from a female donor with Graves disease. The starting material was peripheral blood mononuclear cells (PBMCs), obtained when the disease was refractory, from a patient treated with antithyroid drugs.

The CDR3 bases are TGTGCCAGCAGTTCAGGACAGGGGGCCTACGAGCAGTACTTC. It codes for CASSSGQGAYEQYF. The genes are TRBV6-5 and TRBJ2-7; 10 bases are shared with TRBD1. V was clipped by 4 bases and J by 2 bases; unmatched bases: 2. CDR3 length equals 14 residues. Germline V CDR1 and CDR2: MNHEY, SVGAGI.